The next 6 T cell receptor beta chains were all read from a single sample in a study. One entry per CDR3 protein, called by TCRdb with MiXCR from the 5' RACE reads. This table holds 7,500 to 9,000 distinct CDR3 sequences, about two thirds found once. What was sequenced was tumor-infiltrating naive CD4+ T cells sorted from the breast tumor. Subset described: naive CD4+ T cells, CD4+CD45RA+CD25-. The receptors stem from a female donor with breast cancer.

J is TRBJ2-5 and V is TRBV5-1, with 9 positions matching TRBD1. This CDR3 contains 16 residues. The germline gives CDR1 SGHRS, CDR2 YFSETQ. J gave up 4 bases and V 0 bases, and 7 bases lay outside the gene matches. This CDR3 reads CASSLVGTGLGETQYF. CDR3 DNA: TGCGCCAGCAGCTTGGTAGGGACAGGGTTGGGAGAGACCCAGTACTTC. The complete variable domain, with remaining parts taken from reference TRBV5-1 and TRBJ2-5, reads KAGVTQTPRYLIKTRGQQVTLSCSPISGHRSVSWYQQTPGQGLQFLFEYFSETQRNKGNFPGRFSGRQFSNSRSEMNVSTLELGDSALYLCASSLVGTGLGETQYFGPGTRLLVL.

The gene calls are TRBV7-3 and TRBJ2-1; D may match TRBD1 or TRBD2 (6 bases each). The CDR3 is 15 residues long. The germline V and J ends were trimmed by 1 base and 8 bases, with 15 bases remaining between them. Germline CDR1 is SGHTA and CDR2 is FQGTGA. The CDR3 here is CASSLIGYGGDEQFF. The CDR3 DNA follows: TGTGCCAGCAGCTTAATAGGATACGGGGGCGATGAGCAGTTCTTC. Supplemented by reference TRBV7-3 and TRBJ2-1, the full variable domain reads GAGVSQTPSNKVTEKGKYVELRCDPISGHTALYWYRQSLGQGPEFLIYFQGTGAADDSGLPNDRFFAVRPEGSVSTLKIQRTERGDSAVYLCASSLIGYGGDEQFFGPGTRLTVL.

This chain uses TRBV27 with TRBJ1-2; D is undetermined. Per the germline V gene, CDR1 is MNHEY and CDR2 is SMNVEV (reference sequence). Trimming took off 3 bases at V and 7 bases at J, with 12 bases between the two ends. The CDR3 runs to 13 residues. The CDR3 bases are TGTGCCAGCAGTTTGGGCCACGAGGGTGGCTACACCTTC. Amino acid sequence: CASSLGHEGGYTF.

The V gene is TRBV28, the J gene TRBJ1-4, with 11 bases identical to TRBD1. The CDR3 contains 15 residues. CDR1 MDHEN and CDR2 SYDVKM come from the germline V gene. The ends lost 6 bases at V and 5 bases at J; junction bases unmatched: 5. The CDR3 bases are TGTGCCAGCAGGTGGACAGGGGGCCGGAATGAAAAACTGTTTTTT. Protein sequence: CASRWTGGRNEKLFF.

The rearrangement uses TRBV12-3 or TRBV12-4 and TRBJ2-6; 7 positions agree with TRBD1. This CDR3 has 17 amino acids. V lost 6 bases, J lost 3 bases, and 11 bases stayed unmatched. The CDR3 DNA follows: TGTGCCAGCAGCCCGAGACAGGGTTTTAGTGGGGCCAACGTCCTGACTTTC. Protein: CASSPRQGFSGANVLTF.

This clonotype is termed medium-sized. The V gene is TRBV12-3 or TRBV12-4, the J gene TRBJ1-5; D not certain. The V and J ends lost 3 bases and 4 bases respectively, with 7 bases between them. This CDR3 has 13 residues. CDR3 sequence reads: CASSLVGNQPQHF. In DNA form, the CDR3 reads TGTGCCAGCAGTTTGGTAGGGAATCAGCCCCAGCATTTT.